These 11 T cell receptor beta chains were sequenced from one sample in a study of blood T cell repertoires in COVID-19. Method: immunoSEQ multiplex PCR; TCRdb's copy keeps in-frame clones and lacks some. The sample shows fewer than 70,000 clones, 84% of them seen only once. The sequenced sample was peripheral blood. The source is a woman aged 60-75 years with acute or convalescent COVID-19.

The V and J genes are TRBV6-6 and TRBJ2-5, with D tentatively TRBD2 (5 bases). Trimming cost V 4 bases and J 9 bases, with 9 bases left between them. The CDR3 is 11 residues long. CDR1 is MNHNY, CDR2 SVGAGI, per germline (reference sequence). The CDR3 is CASSSMRAQYF. CDR3 nucleotides: TGTGCCAGCAGTTCGATGCGGGCCCAGTACTTC.

The chain recombines TRBV6-1 with TRBJ2-1; 10 bases match TRBD1. Germline CDR1 is MNHNS and CDR2 is SASEGT. CDR3 size: 17 residues. The V and J ends lost 1 base and 6 bases, in that order; junction bases with no gene match: 9. The DNA for the CDR3 is TGTGCCAGCAGTGAAGATGGGGGGACAGGGGTCCGCAATGAGCAGTTCTTC. It yields the protein CASSEDGGTGVRNEQFF.

This clone has a handful of counts. The CDR3 DNA reads as TGTGCCAGTACGCAGCCCGGGTCACCCCTCCACTTT. This gives the protein CASTQPGSPLHF. The rearrangement uses TRBV19 and TRBJ1-6; no definite D call. CDR3 length: 12 residues. V was shortened by 7 bases and J by 10 bases, with 11 bases between the two germline ends. In germline, CDR1 is LNHDA, CDR2 SQIVND (reference sequence).

The V call is TRBV4-2, the J call TRBJ2-5; 9 nucleotides align to TRBD2. The CDR3 sequence is 19 residues long. Germline V lookup: CDR1 LGHNA, CDR2 YNFKEQ. Trimming cost V 0 bases and J 3 bases; bases outside gene matches: 14. DNA of the CDR3: TGTGCCAGCAGCCAAGATTTAAGGTATAGCGGGGGCCCGGAAGAGACCCAGTACTTC. Translating it yields CASSQDLRYSGGPEETQYF.

The chain couples TRBV3-1 (or the pseudogene TRBV3-2) to TRBJ1-2; D ambiguous. CDR1 LGHDT and CDR2 YNNKEL come from the germline V gene (reference sequence). Trimming left V 5 bases short and J 8 bases short, with 15 bases between. CDR3 length: 13 residues. CDR3 in amino acids: CASSLGGVQGYTF. In DNA, the CDR3 is TGTGCCAGCAGCTTAGGCGGGGTTCAAGGCTACACCTTC.

J is TRBJ1-3 and V is TRBV4-1; 9 bases align to TRBD1. Germline V gives CDR1 MGHRA, CDR2 YSYEKL. Unmatched junction bases numbered 11, after V lost 2 bases and J lost 9 bases. CDR3 length equals 16 residues. The chain's CDR3 is CASSQPDRGAGGTIYF. The CDR3 DNA is TGCGCCAGCAGCCAACCGGACAGGGGCGCAGGCGGCACCATATATTTT.

With regard to this clone: Within the sample, other DNA sequences also encode this same CDR3. The chain has TRBV5-1 and TRBJ1-1; D is perhaps TRBD1 (6 bases). CDR1 and CDR2 from the germline V gene are SGHRS and YFSETQ. Trimming pared 8 bases from V and 2 bases from J, leaving 13 bases between. The CDR3 totals 13 residues. The CDR3 protein is CASTRDTNTEAFF. The CDR3 DNA reads TGCGCCAGTACCCGGGACACTAACACTGAAGCTTTCTTT.

The chain is built from TRBV10-1 and TRBJ2-7, with D maybe TRBD1 (5 bases). Germline V lookup: CDR1 WNHNN, CDR2 SYGVQD (reference sequence). The V gene lost 1 base and the J gene lost 12 bases, with 25 bases spanning the gap. This CDR3 comprises 16 residues. CDR3 sequence reads: CASSELRVRDPTFWYF. As DNA, the CDR3 is TGCGCCAGCAGTGAGTTAAGGGTCAGGGATCCGACCTTTTGGTACTTC.

The chain links TRBV4-1 to TRBJ2-1, with 10 positions matching TRBD1. Germline V CDR1 and CDR2: MGHRA, YSYEKL. There are 16 residues in the CDR3. J was trimmed by 5 bases and V by 0 bases; bases with no gene match: 4. The chain's CDR3 is CASSQEDGTGDNEQFF. DNA for the CDR3: TGCGCCAGCAGCCAAGAAGACGGGACAGGGGACAATGAGCAGTTCTTC.

V usage is TRBV19 and J usage is TRBJ2-3; maybe TRBD2 (5 bases). This CDR3 region has 18 residues. CDR1 and CDR2 (germline): LNHDA, SQIVND (reference sequence). V dropped 3 bases and J dropped 0 bases, with 19 bases sitting between them. CDR3 sequence reads: CASSMQRARAASTDTQYF. For the CDR3, the DNA is TGTGCCAGTAGTATGCAAAGGGCGAGAGCGGCAAGCACAGATACGCAGTATTTT.

The genes are TRBV7-9 and TRBJ1-6; no clear D gene. CDR1 and CDR2 from the germline V gene are SEHNR and FQNEAQ (reference sequence). Deletions cut 5 bases from V and 0 bases from J, with 5 bases between. This CDR3 is 14 amino acids long. The CDR3 region has the DNA TGTGCCAGCAGCACAGACTCCTATAATTCACCCCTCCACTTT. Its translation: CASSTDSYNSPLHF.